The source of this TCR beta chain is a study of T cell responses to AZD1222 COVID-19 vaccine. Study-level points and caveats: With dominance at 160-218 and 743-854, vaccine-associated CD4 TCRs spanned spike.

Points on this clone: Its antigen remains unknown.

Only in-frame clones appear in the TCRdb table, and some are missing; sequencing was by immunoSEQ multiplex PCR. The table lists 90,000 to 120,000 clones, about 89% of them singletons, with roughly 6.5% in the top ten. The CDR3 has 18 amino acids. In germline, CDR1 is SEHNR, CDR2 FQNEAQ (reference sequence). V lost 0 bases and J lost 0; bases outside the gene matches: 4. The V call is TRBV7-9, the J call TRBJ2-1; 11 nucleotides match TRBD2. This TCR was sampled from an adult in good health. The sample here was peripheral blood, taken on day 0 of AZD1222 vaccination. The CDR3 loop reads CASSLALTSGSSYNEQFF. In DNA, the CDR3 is TGTGCCAGCAGCTTAGCGCTCACTAGCGGGAGCTCCTACAATGAGCAGTTCTTC.